These T cell receptor beta chains were read from a single sample in a study of CD8 T cells in Susac syndrome. TCRdb called the immunoSEQ multiplex PCR reads again in MiXCR, with one record for every CDR3 protein. The repertoire holds 140,000 to 150,000 distinct CDR3 sequences, roughly 95% seen once, with under 0.095% in the top ten. The sequencing input was CD4+ T cells from PBMCs. These receptors originate from a human donor in good health. Both conserved end residues are part of each CDR3. Each record gives: D gene, V gene, J gene, clone size, CDR3 DNA, CDR3 protein. D genes are given only for firm matches. Clone size is given for some rows only: seen once, a few or many times, or a class if the clone is expanded.

d_call: NA
v_call: TRBV7-2
j_call: TRBJ2-2
clone_size: NA
cdr3_nt: TGTGCCAGCAGCTTAGAGAGTGGGGTTACCGGGGAGCTGTTTTTT
cdr3_aa: CASSLESGVTGELFF

d_call: TRBD2
v_call: TRBV3-1
j_call: TRBJ2-7
clone_size: NA
cdr3_nt: TGTGCCAGCAGCCAAGCACTAGCGGCCCATTACGAGCAGTACTTC
cdr3_aa: CASSQALAAHYEQYF

d_call: TRBD2
v_call: TRBV18
j_call: TRBJ2-7
clone_size: few
cdr3_nt: TGTGCCAGCTCCCCCCTAGCGGGAGGGACCTACGAGCAGTACTTC
cdr3_aa: CASSPLAGGTYEQYF

d_call: TRBD2
v_call: TRBV30
j_call: TRBJ2-7
clone_size: NA
cdr3_nt: TGTGCCTGGACCCCCGGGGGGAGAATCAACGAGCAGTACTTC
cdr3_aa: CAWTPGGRINEQYF

d_call: NA
v_call: TRBV28
j_call: TRBJ2-2
clone_size: NA
cdr3_nt: TGTGCCAGCATCCCGTCCAGCGGGAACACCGGGGAGCTGTTTTTT
cdr3_aa: CASIPSSGNTGELFF

d_call: TRBD1
v_call: TRBV4-1
j_call: TRBJ2-4
clone_size: NA
cdr3_nt: TGCGCCAGCAGCCAAGTAGGGACAGGGGGTTTGGACATTCAGTACTTC
cdr3_aa: CASSQVGTGGLDIQYF

d_call: NA
v_call: TRBV2
j_call: TRBJ2-1
clone_size: NA
cdr3_nt: TGTGCCAGCAGGCGGGGAAGGGGGCAGGGTGAGCAGTTCTTC
cdr3_aa: CASRRGRGQGEQFF

d_call: NA
v_call: TRBV15
j_call: TRBJ1-4
clone_size: NA
cdr3_nt: TGTGCCACCAGCAGAGCTGGTAGGGCAGGGACTAATGAAAAACTGTTTTTT
cdr3_aa: CATSRAGRAGTNEKLFF

d_call: NA
v_call: TRBV20-1
j_call: TRBJ1-5
clone_size: once
cdr3_nt: TGCAGTGCCAAGGGACTGAGCAATCAGCCCCAGCATTTT
cdr3_aa: CSAKGLSNQPQHF

d_call: NA
v_call: TRBV18
j_call: TRBJ1-2
clone_size: NA
cdr3_nt: TGTGCCAGTGGAGAGGATAACTATGGCTACACCTTC
cdr3_aa: CASGEDNYGYTF

d_call: NA
v_call: TRBV20-1
j_call: TRBJ2-4
clone_size: NA
cdr3_nt: TGCAGTGCTAGAGATAACCTAGCCAAAAACATTCAGTACTTC
cdr3_aa: CSARDNLAKNIQYF